This T cell receptor (beta chain) was found in a study of blood T cell repertoires in COVID-19. A Seattle source enrolled patients during active infection and followed them longitudinally. Sequenced by immunoSEQ multiplex PCR; TCRdb stores in-frame clones only, minus some. Here the sample spans about 160,000 clones, more than 75% being singletons. V gave up 4 bases and J gave up 6 bases; unmatched junction bases: 10. CDR1 SGHKS and CDR2 YYEKEE come from the germline V gene (reference sequence). The CDR3 sequence is 15 residues long. Sequenced: peripheral blood. The genes are TRBV5-5 and TRBJ2-1, with 7 bases lining up with TRBD1. This TCR came from a woman in her 70s with COVID-19, enrolled during active disease. The CDR3 protein is CASSARVQGSNEQFF. As DNA, the CDR3 is TGTGCCAGCAGCGCTAGGGTACAGGGGAGCAATGAGCAGTTCTTC. The variable domain in full, with the rest retrieved from reference TRBV5-5 and TRBJ2-1, is DAGVTQSPTHLIKTRGQQVTLRCSPISGHKSVSWYQQVLGQGPQFIFQYYEKEERGRGNFPDRFSARQFPNYSSELNVNALLLGDSALYLCASSARVQGSNEQFFGPGTRLTVL.